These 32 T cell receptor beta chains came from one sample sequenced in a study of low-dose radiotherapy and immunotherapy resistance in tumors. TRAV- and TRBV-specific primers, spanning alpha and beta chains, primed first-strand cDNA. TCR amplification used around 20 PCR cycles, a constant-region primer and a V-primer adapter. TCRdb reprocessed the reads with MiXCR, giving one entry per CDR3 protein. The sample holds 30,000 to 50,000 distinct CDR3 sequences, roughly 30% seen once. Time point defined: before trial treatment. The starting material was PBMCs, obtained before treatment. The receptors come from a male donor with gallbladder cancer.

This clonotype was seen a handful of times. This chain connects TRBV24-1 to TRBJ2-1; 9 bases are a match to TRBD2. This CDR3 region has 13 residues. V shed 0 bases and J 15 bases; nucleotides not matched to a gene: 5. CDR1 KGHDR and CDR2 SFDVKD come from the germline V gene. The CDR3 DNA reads TGTGCCACCAGTGATTTGCTCGCGGGGGGGTGGTTCTTC. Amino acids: CATSDLLAGGWFF.

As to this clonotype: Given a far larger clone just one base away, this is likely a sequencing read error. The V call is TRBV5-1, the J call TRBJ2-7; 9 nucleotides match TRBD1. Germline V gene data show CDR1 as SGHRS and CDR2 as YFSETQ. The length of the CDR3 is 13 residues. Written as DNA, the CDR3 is TGTGCCAGCAGCAGACAGGGGGTTGGGGAGCAGTACTTC. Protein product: CASSRQGVGEQYF.

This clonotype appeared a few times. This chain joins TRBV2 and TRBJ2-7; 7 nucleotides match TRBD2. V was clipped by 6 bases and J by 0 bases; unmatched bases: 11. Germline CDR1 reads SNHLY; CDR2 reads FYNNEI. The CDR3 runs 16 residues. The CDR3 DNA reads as TGTGCCAGCAGCGTCGGGAGGACTAGGAGCTCCTACGAGCAGTACTTC. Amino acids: CASSVGRTRSSYEQYF.

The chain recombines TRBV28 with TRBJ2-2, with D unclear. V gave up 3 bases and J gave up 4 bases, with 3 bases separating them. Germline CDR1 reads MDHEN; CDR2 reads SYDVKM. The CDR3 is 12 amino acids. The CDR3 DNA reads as TGTGCCAGCAGTTTGCGCACCGGGGAGCTGTTTTTT. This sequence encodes CASSLRTGELFF.

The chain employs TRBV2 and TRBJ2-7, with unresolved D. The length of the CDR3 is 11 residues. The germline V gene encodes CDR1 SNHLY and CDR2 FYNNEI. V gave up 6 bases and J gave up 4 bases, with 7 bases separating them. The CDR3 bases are TGTGCCAGCAGAGGGCTTTACGAGCAGTACTTC. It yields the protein CASRGLYEQYF.

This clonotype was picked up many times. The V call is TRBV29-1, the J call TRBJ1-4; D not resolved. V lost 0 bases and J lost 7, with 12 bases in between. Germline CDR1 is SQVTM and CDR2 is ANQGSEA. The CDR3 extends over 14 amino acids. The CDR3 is CSVEDESFGEKLFF. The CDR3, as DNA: TGCAGCGTTGAAGATGAGTCGTTTGGTGAAAAACTGTTTTTT. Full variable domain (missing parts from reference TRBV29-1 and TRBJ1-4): SAVISQKPSRDICQRGTSLTIQCQVDSQVTMMFWYRQQPGQSLTLIATANQGSEATYESGFVIDKFPISRPNLTFSTLTVSNMSPEDSSIYLCSVEDESFGEKLFFGSGTQLSVL.

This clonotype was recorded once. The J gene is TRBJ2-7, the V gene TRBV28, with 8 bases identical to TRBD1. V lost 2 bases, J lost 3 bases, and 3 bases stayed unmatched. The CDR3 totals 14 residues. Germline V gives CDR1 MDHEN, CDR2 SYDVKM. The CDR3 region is CASSLGDRGYEQYF. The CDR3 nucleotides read TGTGCCAGCAGTTTAGGCGACAGGGGCTACGAGCAGTACTTC. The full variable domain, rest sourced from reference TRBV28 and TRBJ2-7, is DVKVTQSSRYLVKRTGEKVFLECVQDMDHENMFWYRQDPGLGLRLIYFSYDVKMKEKGDIPEGYSVSREKKERFSLILESASTNQTSMYLCASSLGDRGYEQYFGPGTRLTVT.

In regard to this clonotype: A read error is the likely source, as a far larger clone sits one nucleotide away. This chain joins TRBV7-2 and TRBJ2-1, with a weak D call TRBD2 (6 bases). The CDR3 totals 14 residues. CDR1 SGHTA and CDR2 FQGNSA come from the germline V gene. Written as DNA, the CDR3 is TGTGCCAGCAGCTTAGCGGGCGTGGAGGGTGAGAAGTTCTTC. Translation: CASSLAGVEGEKFF.

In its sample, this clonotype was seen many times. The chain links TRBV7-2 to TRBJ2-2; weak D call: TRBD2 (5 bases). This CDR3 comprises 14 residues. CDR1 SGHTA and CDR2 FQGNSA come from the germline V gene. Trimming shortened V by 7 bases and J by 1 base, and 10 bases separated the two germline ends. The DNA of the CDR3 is TGTGCCAGCACCCGCCGGGAGAACACCGGGGAGCTGTTTTTT. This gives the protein CASTRRENTGELFF. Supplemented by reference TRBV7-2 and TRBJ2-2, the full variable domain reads GAGVSQSPSNKVTEKGKDVELRCDPISGHTALYWYRQSLGQGLEFLIYFQGNSAPDKSGLPSDRFSAERTGGSVSTLTIQRTQQEDSAVYLCASTRRENTGELFFGEGSRLTVL.

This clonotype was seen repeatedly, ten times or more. The CDR3 loop reads CASSRQGTDTQYF. Written as DNA, the CDR3 is TGTGCCAGTAGTAGGCAGGGCACAGATACGCAGTATTTT. The rearrangement joins TRBV19 to TRBJ2-3; the D is unclear. Trimming took off 4 bases at V and 1 base at J, with 6 bases between the two ends. The CDR3 runs 13 residues. Germline values: CDR1 LNHDA, CDR2 SQIVND (reference sequence).

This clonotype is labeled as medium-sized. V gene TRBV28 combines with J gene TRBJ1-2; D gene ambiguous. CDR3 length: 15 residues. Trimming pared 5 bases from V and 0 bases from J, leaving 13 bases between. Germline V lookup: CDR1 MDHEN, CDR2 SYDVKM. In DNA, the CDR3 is TGTGCCAGCAGTCAAGCTGCCGACCCTAACTATGGCTACACCTTC. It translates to CASSQAADPNYGYTF.

The CDR3 loop reads CASSPWASGGAGELFF. CDR3 nucleotide sequence: TGCGCCAGCAGCCCCTGGGCTAGCGGGGGGGCCGGGGAGCTGTTTTTT. This chain links TRBV4-1 with TRBJ2-2; 12 bases agree with TRBD2. CDR1 is MGHRA, CDR2 YSYEKL, per germline. J lost 6 bases, V lost 4 bases, and 6 bases had no gene match. This CDR3 comprises 16 residues.

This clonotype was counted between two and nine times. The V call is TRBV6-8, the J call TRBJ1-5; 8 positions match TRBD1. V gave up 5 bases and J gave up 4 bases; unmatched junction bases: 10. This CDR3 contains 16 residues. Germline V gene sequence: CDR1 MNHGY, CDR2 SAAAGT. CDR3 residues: CASSTNDRGSNQPQHF. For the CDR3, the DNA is TGTGCCAGCAGTACAAACGACAGGGGCTCAAATCAGCCCCAGCATTTT.

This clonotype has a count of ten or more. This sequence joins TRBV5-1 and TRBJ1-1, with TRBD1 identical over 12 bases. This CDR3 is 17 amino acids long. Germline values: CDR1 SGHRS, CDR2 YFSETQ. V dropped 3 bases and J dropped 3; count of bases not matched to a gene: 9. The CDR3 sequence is CASSSQGQGAEDTEAFF. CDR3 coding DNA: TGCGCCAGCAGCTCGCAGGGACAGGGGGCGGAGGACACTGAAGCTTTCTTT. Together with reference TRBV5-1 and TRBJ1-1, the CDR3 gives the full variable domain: KAGVTQTPRYLIKTRGQQVTLSCSPISGHRSVSWYQQTPGQGLQFLFEYFSETQRNKGNFPGRFSGRQFSNSRSEMNVSTLELGDSALYLCASSSQGQGAEDTEAFFGQGTRLTVV.

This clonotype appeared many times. This chain's CDR3 is CASRPAGAFYNEQFF. The DNA for the CDR3 is TGTGCCAGCAGACCCGCCGGAGCCTTCTACAATGAGCAGTTCTTC. The chain couples TRBV7-2 to TRBJ2-1; no reliable D call. This CDR3 is built from 15 residues. V gave up 6 bases and J gave up 3 bases, with 15 bases separating them. Germline CDR1 reads SGHTA; CDR2 reads FQGNSA.

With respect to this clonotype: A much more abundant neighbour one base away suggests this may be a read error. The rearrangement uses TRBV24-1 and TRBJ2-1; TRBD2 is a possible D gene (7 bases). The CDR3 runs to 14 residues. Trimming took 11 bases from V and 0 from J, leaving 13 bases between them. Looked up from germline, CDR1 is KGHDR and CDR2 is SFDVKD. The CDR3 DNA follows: TGTGCCATGGGGGGGCTGAGCTCCTACAATGAGCAGTTCTTC. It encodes CAMGGLSSYNEQFF.

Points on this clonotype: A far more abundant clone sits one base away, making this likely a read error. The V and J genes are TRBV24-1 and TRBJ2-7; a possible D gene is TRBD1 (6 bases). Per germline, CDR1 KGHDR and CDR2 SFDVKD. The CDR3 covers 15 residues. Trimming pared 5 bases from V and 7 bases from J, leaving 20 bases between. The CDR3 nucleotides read TGTGCCACCAGTGCCCCGGACAGAAAGAACAATGAGCAGTACTTC. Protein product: CATSAPDRKNNEQYF.

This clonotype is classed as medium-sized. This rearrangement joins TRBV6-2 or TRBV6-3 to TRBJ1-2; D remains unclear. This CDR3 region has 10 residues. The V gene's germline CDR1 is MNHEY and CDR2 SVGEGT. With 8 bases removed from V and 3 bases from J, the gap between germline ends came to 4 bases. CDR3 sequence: CASEDYGYTF. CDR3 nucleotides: TGTGCCAGCGAGGACTATGGCTACACCTTC.

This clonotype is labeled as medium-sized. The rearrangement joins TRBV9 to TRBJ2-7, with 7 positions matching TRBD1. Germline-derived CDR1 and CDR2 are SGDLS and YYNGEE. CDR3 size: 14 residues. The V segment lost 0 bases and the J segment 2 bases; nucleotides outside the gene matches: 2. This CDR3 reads CASSVGQGAYEQYF. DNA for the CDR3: TGTGCCAGCAGCGTAGGCCAGGGGGCCTACGAGCAGTACTTC.

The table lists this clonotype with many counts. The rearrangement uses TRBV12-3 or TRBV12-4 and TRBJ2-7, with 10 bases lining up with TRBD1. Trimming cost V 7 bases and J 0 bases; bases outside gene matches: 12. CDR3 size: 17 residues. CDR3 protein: CASNKWPGTGVSYEQYF. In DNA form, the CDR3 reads TGTGCCAGCAACAAATGGCCCGGGACAGGGGTCTCCTACGAGCAGTACTTC.

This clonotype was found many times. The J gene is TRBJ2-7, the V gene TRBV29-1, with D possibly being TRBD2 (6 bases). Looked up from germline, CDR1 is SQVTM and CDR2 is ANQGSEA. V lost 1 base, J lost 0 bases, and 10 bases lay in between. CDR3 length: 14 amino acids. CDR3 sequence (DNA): TGCAGCGTTGAAGCGGAGGGGAGCTCCTACGAGCAGTACTTC. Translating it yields CSVEAEGSSYEQYF.

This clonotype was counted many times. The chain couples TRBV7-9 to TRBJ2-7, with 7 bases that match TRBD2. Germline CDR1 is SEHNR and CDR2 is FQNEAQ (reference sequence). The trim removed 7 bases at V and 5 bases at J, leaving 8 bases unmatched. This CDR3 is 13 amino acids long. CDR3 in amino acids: CASIQAAGDEQYF. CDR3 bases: TGTGCCAGCATCCAAGCCGCGGGAGACGAGCAGTACTTC.

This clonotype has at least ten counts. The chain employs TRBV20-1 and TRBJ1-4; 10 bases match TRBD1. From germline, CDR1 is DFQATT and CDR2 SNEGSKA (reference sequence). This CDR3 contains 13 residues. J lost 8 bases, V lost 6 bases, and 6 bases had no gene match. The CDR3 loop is CSAPGQGGEKLFF. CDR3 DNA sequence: TGCAGTGCGCCCGGACAGGGGGGAGAAAAACTGTTTTTT.

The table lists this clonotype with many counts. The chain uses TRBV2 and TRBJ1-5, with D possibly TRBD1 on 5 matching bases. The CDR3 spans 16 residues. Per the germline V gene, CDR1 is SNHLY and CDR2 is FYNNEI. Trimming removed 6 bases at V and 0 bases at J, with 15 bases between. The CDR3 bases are TGTGCCAGCAGCCCACTTGCGGGGGATAGCAATCAGCCCCAGCATTTT. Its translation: CASSPLAGDSNQPQHF.

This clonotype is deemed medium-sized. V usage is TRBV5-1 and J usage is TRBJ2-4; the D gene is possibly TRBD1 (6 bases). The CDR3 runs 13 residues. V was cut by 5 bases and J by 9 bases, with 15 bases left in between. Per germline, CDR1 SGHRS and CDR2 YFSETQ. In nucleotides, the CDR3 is TGCGCCAGCAGATCAGGGGAAGATGCCATTCAGTACTTC. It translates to CASRSGEDAIQYF. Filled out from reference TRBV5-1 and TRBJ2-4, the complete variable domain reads KAGVTQTPRYLIKTRGQQVTLSCSPISGHRSVSWYQQTPGQGLQFLFEYFSETQRNKGNFPGRFSGRQFSNSRSEMNVSTLELGDSALYLCASRSGEDAIQYFGAGTRLSVL.

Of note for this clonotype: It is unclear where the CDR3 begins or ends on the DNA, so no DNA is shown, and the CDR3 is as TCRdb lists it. CDR3 sequence reads: CASSRISGGSTGELFFF. The chain recombines TRBV11-2 with TRBJ2-2; the DNA was not used to check the table's D call, TRBD2. Looked up from germline, CDR1 is SGHAT and CDR2 is FQNNGV. The CDR3 is 17 amino acids in total, end residues counted.

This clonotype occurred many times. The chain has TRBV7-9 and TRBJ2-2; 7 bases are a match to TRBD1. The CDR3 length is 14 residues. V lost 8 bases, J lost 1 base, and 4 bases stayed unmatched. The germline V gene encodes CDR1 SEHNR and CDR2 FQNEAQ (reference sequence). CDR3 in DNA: TGTGCCAGCCAAGACAGGGTGAACACCGGGGAGCTGTTTTTT. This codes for CASQDRVNTGELFF.

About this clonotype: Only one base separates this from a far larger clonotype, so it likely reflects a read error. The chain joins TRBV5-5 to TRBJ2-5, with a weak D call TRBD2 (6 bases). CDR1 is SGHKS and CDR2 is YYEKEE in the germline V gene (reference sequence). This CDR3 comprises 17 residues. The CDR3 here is CASSQARGTGYQETQYF. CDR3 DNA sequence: TGCGCCAGCAGCCAAGCACGCGGGACGGGGTACCAAGAGACCCAGTACTTC.

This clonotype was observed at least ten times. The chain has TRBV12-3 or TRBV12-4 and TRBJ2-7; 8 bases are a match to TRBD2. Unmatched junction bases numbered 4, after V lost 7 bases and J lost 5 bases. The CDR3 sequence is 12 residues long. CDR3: CASKMTSDEQYF. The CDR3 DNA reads TGTGCCAGCAAAATGACTAGCGACGAGCAGTACTTC.

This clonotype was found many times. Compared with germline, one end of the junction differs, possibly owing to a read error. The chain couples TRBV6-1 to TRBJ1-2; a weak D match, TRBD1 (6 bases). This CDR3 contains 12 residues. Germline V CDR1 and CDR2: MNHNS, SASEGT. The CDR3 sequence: CASRGTSAGYTF. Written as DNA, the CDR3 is TGCGCCAGCAGAGGGACATCAGCTGGCTACACCTTC.

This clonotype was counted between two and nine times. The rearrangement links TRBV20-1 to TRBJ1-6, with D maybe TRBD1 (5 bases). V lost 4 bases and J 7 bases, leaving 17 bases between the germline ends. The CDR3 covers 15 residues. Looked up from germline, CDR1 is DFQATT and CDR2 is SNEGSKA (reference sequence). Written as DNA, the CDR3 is TGCAGTGCTACCCTCGGGACCCCGAGAAATTCACCCCTCCACTTT. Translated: CSATLGTPRNSPLHF.

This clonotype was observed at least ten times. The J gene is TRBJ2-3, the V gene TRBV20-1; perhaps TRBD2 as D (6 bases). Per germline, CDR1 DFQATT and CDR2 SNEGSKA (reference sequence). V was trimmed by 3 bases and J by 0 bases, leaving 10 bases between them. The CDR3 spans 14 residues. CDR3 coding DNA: TGCAGTGCTAGTGGAGGGGCCAGCACAGATACGCAGTATTTT. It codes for CSASGGASTDTQYF.